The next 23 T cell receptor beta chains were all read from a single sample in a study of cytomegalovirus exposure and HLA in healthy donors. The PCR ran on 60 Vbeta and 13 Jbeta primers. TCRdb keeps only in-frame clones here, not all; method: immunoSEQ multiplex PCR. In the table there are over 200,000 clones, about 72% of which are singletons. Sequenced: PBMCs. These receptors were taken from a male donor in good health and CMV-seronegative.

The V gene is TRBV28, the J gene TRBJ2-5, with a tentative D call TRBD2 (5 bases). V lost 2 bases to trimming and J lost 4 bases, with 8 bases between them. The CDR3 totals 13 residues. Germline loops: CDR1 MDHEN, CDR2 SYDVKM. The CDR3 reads CASSLPSLETQYF. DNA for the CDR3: TGTGCCAGCAGTTTACCTAGCCTAGAGACCCAGTACTTC.

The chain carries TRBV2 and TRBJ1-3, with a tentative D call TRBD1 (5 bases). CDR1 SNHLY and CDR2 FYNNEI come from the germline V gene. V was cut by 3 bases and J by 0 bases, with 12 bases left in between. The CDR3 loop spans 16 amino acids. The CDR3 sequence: CASSEFGGNSGNTIYF. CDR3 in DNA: TGTGCCAGCAGTGAGTTCGGGGGAAACTCTGGAAACACCATATATTTT.

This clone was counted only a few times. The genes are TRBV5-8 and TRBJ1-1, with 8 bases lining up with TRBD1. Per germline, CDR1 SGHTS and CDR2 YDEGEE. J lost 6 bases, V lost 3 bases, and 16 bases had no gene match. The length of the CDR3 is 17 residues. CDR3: CASSSGQGMLASAEAFF. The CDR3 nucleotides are TGTGCCAGCAGCTCCGGACAGGGTATGCTTGCCTCCGCTGAAGCTTTCTTT.

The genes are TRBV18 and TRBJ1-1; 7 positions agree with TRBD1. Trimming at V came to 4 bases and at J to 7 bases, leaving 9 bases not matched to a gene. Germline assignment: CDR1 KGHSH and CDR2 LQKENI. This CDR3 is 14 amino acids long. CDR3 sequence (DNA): TGTGCCAGCTCACTAAGACAGGGCACCGATGAAGCTTTCTTT. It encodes CASSLRQGTDEAFF.

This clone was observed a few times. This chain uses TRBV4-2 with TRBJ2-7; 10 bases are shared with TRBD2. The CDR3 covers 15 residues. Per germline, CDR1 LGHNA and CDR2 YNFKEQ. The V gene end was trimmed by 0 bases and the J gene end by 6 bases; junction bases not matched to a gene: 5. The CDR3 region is CASSQDLAGESEQYF. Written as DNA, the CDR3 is TGTGCCAGCAGCCAAGATCTAGCGGGAGAATCCGAGCAGTACTTC.

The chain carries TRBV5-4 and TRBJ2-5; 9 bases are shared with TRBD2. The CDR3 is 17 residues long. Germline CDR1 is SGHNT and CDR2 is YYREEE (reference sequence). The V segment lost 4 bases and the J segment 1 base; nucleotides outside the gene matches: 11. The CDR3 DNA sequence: TGTGCCAGCAGCCCCCATGTGGTAGCGGGAGCCCAAGAGACCCAGTACTTC. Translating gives CASSPHVVAGAQETQYF.

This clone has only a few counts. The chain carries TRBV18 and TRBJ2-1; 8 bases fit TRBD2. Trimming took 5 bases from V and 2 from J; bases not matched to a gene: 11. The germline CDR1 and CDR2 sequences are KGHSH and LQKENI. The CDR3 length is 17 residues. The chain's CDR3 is CASSASSSGVTYNEQFF. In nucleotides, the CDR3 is TGTGCCAGCTCAGCCTCAAGTAGCGGGGTAACCTACAATGAGCAGTTCTTC. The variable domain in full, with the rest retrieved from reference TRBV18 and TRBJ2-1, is NAGVMQNPRHLVRRRGQEARLRCSPMKGHSHVYWYRQLPEEGLKFMVYLQKENIIDESGMPKERFSAEFPKEGPSILRIQQVVRGDSAAYFCASSASSSGVTYNEQFFGPGTRLTVL.

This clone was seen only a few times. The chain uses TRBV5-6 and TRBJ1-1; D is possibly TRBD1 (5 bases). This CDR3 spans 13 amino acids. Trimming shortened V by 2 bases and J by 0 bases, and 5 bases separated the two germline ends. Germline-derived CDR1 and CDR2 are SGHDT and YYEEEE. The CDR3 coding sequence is TGTGCCAGCAGCTTAGGGGTGAACACTGAAGCTTTCTTT. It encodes CASSLGVNTEAFF.

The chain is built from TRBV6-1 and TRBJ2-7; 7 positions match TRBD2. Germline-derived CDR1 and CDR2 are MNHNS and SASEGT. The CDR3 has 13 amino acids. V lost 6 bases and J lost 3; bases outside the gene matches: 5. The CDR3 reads CASRGGSIYEQYF. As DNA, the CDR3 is TGTGCCAGCAGGGGAGGGTCAATCTACGAGCAGTACTTC.

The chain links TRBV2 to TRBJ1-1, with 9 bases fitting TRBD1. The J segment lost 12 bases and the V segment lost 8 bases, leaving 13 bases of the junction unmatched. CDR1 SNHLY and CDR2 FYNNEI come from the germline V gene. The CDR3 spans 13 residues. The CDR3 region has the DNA TGTGCCAGCCTCCGAGGGACAGGGCGTCTAACTTTCTTT. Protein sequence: CASLRGTGRLTFF.

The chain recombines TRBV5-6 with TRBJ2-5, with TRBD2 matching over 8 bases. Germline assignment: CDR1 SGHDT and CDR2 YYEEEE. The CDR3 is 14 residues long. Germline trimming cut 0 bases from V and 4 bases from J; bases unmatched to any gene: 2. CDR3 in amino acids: CASSLAGRGETQYF. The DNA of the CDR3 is TGTGCCAGCAGCTTGGCCGGGAGGGGAGAGACCCAGTACTTC.

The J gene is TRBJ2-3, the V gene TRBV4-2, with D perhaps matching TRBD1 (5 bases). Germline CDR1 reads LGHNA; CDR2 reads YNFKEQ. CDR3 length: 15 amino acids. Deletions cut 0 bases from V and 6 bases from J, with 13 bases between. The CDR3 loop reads CASSQDRGAPDTQYF. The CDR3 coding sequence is TGTGCCAGCAGCCAAGATCGTGGGGCCCCCGATACGCAGTATTTT.

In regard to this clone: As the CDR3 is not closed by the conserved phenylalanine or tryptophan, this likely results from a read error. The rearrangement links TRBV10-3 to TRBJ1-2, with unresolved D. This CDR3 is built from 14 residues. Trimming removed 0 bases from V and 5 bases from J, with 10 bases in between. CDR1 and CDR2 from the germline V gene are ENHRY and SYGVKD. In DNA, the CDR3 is TGTGCCATCAGTGAGTCGAAACAGCTATATGGCTACACCCTC. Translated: CAISESKQLYGYTL.

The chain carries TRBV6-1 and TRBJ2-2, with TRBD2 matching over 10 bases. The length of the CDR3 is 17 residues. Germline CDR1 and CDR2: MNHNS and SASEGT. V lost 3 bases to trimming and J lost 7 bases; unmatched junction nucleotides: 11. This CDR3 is CASSDRLAGLVIGELFF. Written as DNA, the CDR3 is TGTGCCAGCAGTGACCGACTAGCGGGCTTAGTCATCGGGGAGCTGTTTTTT.

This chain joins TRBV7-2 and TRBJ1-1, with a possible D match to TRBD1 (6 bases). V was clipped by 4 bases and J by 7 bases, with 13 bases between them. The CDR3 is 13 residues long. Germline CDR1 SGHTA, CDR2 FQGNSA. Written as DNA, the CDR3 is TGTGCCAGCAGCTGGGCCCTAGGGGGTGAAGCTTTCTTT. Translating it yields CASSWALGGEAFF.

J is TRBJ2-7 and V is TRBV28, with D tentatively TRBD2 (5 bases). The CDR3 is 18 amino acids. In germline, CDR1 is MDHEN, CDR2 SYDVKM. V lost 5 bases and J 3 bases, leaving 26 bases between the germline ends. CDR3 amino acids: CASSRLTRMGKRLYEQYF. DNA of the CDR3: TGTGCCAGCAGTCGCCTTACTAGGATGGGAAAGAGACTCTACGAGCAGTACTTC.

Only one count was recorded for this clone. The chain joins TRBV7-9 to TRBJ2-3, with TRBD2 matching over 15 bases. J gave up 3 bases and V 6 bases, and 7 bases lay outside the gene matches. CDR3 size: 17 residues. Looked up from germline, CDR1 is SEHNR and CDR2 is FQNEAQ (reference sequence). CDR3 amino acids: CASRRTSGRALTDTQYF. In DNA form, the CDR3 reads TGTGCCAGCAGACGGACTAGCGGGAGGGCCTTAACAGATACGCAGTATTTT.

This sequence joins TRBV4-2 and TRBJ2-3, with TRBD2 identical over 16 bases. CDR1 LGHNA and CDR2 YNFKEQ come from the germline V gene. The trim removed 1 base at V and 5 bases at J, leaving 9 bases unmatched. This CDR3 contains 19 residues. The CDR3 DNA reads TGTGCCAGCAGCCAAGCGGGACTAGCGGGAGGGCCAGCTGAAGATACGCAGTATTTT. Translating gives CASSQAGLAGGPAEDTQYF.

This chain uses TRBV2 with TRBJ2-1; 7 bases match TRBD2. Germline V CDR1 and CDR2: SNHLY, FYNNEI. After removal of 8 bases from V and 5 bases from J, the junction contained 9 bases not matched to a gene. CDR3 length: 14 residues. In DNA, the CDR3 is TGTGCCAGCTTTATGGGCGGGGGTAACAATGAGCAGTTCTTC. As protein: CASFMGGGNNEQFF.

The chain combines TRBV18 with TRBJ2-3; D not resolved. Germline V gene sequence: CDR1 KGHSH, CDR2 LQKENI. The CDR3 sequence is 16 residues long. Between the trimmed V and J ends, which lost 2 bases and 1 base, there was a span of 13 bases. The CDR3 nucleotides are TGTGCCAGCTCACCAGCCCGCGGAAGAGGCACAGATACGCAGTATTTT. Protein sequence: CASSPARGRGTDTQYF.

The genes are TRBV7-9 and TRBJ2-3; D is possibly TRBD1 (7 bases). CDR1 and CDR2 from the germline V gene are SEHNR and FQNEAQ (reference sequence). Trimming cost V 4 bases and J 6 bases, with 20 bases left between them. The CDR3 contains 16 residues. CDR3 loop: CASSWRDSRVGDTQYF. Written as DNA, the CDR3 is TGTGCCAGCAGCTGGCGGGACAGCCGGGTTGGGGATACGCAGTATTTT.

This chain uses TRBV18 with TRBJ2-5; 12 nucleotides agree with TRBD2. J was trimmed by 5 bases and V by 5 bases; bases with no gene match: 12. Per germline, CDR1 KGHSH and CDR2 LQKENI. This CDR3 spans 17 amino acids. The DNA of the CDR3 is TGTGCCAGCTCATCGTTGCCTAGCGGGAGGGCCGCTGAGACCCAGTACTTC. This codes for CASSSLPSGRAAETQYF.

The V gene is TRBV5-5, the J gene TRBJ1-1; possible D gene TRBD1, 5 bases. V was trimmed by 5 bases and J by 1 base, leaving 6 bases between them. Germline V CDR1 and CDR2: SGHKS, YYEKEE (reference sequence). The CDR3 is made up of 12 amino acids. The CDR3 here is CASRQGNTEAFF. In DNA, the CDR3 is TGTGCCAGCAGGCAGGGGAACACTGAAGCTTTCTTT.